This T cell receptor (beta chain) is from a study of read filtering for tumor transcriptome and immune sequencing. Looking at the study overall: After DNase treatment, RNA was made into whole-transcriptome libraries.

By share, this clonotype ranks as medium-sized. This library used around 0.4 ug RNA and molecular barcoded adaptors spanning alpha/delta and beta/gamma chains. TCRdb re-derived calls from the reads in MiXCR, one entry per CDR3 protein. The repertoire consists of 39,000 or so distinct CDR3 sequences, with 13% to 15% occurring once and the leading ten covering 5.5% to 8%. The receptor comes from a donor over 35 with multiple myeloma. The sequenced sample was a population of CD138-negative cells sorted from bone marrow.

The CDR3 DNA reads TGTGCCAGCAGCCACATCAGAGGGGCTAGCGTGTACAATGAGCAGTTCTTC. The encoded protein is CASSHIRGASVYNEQFF. The V and J genes are TRBV3-1 and TRBJ2-1; possibly TRBD2 for D (6 bases). V shed 3 bases and J shed 4 bases, with 19 bases lying between them. Germline values: CDR1 LGHDT, CDR2 YNNKEL (reference sequence). This CDR3 has 17 residues.